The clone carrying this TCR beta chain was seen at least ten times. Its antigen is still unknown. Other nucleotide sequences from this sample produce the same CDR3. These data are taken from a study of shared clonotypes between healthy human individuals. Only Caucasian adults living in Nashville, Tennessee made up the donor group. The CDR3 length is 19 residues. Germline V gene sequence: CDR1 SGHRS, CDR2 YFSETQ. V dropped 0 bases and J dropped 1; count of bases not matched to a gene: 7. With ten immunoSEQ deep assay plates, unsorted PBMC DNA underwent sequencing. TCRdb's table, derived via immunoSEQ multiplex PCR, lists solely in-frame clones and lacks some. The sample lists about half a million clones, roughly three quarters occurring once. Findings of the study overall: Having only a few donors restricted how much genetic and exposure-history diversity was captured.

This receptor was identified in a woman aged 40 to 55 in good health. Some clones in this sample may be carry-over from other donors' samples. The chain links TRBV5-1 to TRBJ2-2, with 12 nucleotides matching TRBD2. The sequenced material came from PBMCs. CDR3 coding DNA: TGCGCCAGCAGCTTGGCACTACTAGCGGGAGGCCAGAACACCGGGGAGCTGTTTTTT. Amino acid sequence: CASSLALLAGGQNTGELFF. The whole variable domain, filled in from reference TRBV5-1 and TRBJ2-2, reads KAGVTQTPRYLIKTRGQQVTLSCSPISGHRSVSWYQQTPGQGLQFLFEYFSETQRNKGNFPGRFSGRQFSNSRSEMNVSTLELGDSALYLCASSLALLAGGQNTGELFFGEGSRLTVL.